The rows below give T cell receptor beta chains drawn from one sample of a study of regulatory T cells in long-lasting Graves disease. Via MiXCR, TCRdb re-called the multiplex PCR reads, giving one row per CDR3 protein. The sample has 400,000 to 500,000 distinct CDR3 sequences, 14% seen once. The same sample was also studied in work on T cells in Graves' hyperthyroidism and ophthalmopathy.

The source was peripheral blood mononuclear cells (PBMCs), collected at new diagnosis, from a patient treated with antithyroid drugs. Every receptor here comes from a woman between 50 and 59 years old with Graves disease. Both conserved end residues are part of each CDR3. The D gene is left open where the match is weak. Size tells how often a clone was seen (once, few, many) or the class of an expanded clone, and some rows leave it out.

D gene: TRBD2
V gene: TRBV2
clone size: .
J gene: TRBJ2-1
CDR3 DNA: TGTGCCAGCAGCCCCAGCGGGGGGGCGCTAGTGAATGAGCAGTTCTTC
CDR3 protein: CASSPSGGALVNEQFF

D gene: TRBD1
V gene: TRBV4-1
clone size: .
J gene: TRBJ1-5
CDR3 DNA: TGCGCCAGCAGCCAAGGACGACAGGGCTATCAGCCCCAGCATTTT
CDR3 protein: CASSQGRQGYQPQHF

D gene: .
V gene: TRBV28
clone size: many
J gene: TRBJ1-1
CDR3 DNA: TGTGCCAGCAGTCCCCACATATCAGGGTACACTGAAGCTTTCTTT
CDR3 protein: CASSPHISGYTEAFF

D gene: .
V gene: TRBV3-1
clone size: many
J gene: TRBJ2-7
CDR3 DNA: TGTGCCAGCAGCCAAGATAAGACCTTATTATCCTACGAGCAGTACTTC
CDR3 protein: CASSQDKTLLSYEQYF

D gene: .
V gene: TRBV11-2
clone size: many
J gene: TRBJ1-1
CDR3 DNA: TGTGCCAGCAGCTTGAGGGCAGGGGAAGGCACTGAAGCTTTCTTT
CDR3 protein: CASSLRAGEGTEAFF

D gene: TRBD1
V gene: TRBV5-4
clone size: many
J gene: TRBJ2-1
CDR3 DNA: TGTGCCAGCAGCCCTGGAGGGGACAGGGGGAGCAATGAGCAGTTCTTC
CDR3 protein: CASSPGGDRGSNEQFF

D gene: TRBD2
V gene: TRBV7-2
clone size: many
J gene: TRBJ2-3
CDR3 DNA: TGTGCCAGCAGCTTAGAGGGACTAGGGGAACTTAATAGCACAGATACGCAGTATTTT
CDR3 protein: CASSLEGLGELNSTDTQYF

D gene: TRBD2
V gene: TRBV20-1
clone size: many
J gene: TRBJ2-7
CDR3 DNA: TGCAGTGCCCTGGGACTAGCGGACTACTACGAGCAGTACTTC
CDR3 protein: CSALGLADYYEQYF

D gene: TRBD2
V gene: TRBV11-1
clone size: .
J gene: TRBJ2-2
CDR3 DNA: TGTGCCAGCAGCCTCCAAAAGCGGGGTTCGAACACCGGGGAGCTGTTTTTT
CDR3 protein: CASSLQKRGSNTGELFF

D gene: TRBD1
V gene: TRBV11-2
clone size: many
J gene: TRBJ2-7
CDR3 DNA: TGTGCCACCGTACGAGACAGGGTGGGGGAGCAGTACTTC
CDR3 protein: CATVRDRVGEQYF

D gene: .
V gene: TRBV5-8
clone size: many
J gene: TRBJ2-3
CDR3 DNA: TGTGCCAGCAGCCCCTCCTGGGATACGCAGTATTTT
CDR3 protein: CASSPSWDTQYF

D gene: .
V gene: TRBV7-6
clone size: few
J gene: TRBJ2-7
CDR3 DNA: TGTGCCAGCAGCTTAGGGCTCCGGGGCCGGGACTACGAGCAGTACTTC
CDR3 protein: CASSLGLRGRDYEQYF

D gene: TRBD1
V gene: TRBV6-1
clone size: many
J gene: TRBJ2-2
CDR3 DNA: TGTGCCAGCAGACGGACAGGGGAGGGCACCGGGGAGCTGTTTTTT
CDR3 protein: CASRRTGEGTGELFF

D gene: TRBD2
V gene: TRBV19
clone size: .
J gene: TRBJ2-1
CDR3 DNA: TGTGCCAGTAGTATAGGACTAGCGGGATACTACAATGAGCAGTTCTTC
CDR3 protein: CASSIGLAGYYNEQFF

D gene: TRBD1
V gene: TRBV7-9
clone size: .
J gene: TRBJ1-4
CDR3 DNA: TGTGCCAGCAGCTTCGGACGATATCGGGACAGGGGCACCTTGGCTAATGAAAAACTGTTTTTT
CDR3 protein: CASSFGRYRDRGTLANEKLFF

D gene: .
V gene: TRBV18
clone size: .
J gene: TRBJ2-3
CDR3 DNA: TGTGCCAGCTCACCGGTCTCCTCAGATACGCAGTATTTT
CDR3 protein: CASSPVSSDTQYF

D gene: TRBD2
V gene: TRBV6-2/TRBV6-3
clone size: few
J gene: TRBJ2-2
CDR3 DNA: TGTGCCAGCAGTCGAACCTGGTCCCTAGCGGCGAACACCGGGGAGCTGTTTTTT
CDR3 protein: CASSRTWSLAANTGELFF

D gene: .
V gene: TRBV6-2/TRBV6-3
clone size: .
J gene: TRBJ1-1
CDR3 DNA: TGTGCCAGCAGTTACAGCGCCGGAGTTGAAGCTTTCTTT
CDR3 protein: CASSYSAGVEAFF

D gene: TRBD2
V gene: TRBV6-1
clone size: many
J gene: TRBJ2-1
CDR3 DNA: TGTGCCAGCAGAAAAACTAGCGGGCGCTACAATGAGCAGTTCTTC
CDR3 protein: CASRKTSGRYNEQFF

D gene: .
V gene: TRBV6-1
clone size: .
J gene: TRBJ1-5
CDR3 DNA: TGTGCCAGCAGTGAAACCGGAGGAGGGTTGGATCAGCCCCAGCATTTT
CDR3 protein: CASSETGGGLDQPQHF

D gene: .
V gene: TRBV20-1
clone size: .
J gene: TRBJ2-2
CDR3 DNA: TGCAGTGCTAGAGAACACTCGAACACCGGGGAGCTGTTTTTT
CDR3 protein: CSAREHSNTGELFF

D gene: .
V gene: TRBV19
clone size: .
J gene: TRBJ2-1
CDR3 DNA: TGTGCCAGTAGTCATCCTCTCTCCGGGACTCCGTTAAATGAGCAGTTCTTC
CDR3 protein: CASSHPLSGTPLNEQFF

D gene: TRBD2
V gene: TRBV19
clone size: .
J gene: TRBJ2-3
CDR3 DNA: TGTGCCAGTACAACCGGACTAGCGGGAGGAGTCGGGAGCACAGATACGCAGTATTTT
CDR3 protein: CASTTGLAGGVGSTDTQYF

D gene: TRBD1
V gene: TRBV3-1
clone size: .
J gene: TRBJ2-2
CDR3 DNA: TGTGCCAGCAGCCAAGAAGTGGGACAGGGTTACACCGGGGAGCTGTTTTTT
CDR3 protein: CASSQEVGQGYTGELFF

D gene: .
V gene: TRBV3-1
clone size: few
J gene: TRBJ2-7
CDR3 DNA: TGTGCCAGCAGCCAAGGATACTCCCTGGGCTACGAGCAGTACTTC
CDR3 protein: CASSQGYSLGYEQYF

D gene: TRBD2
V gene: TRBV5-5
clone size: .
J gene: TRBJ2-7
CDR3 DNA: TGTGCCAGCAGCATTCCCGGGACTAGCCGTTCTTACGGGCAGTACTTC
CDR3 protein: CASSIPGTSRSYGQYF

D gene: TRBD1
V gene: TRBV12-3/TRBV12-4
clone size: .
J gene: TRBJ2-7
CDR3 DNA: TGTGCCAGCAGCTCCCGGGACAGGGCCGGTCAGGAGCAGTACTTC
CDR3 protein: CASSSRDRAGQEQYF

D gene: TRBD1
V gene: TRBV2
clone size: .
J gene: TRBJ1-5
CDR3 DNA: TGTGCCAGCAGAGGGGACAGTAACAATCAGCCCCAGCATTTT
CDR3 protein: CASRGDSNNQPQHF

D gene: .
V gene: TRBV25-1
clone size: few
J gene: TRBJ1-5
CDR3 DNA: TGTGCCAGCAGTGATGCCGGTCCCAATCAGCCCCAGCATTTT
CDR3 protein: CASSDAGPNQPQHF

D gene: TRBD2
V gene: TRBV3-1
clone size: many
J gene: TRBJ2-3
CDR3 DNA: TGTGCCAGCAGCCAATTCGGTGGGGCGGGAGTCGCAGATACGCAGTATTTT
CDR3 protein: CASSQFGGAGVADTQYF

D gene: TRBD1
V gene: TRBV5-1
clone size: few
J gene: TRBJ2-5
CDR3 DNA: TGCGCCAGCAGCCCTGGGACAGCCCTAACCGCGGAGACCCAGTACTTC
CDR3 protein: CASSPGTALTAETQYF

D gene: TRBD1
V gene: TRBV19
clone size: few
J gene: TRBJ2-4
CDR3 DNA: TGTGCCAGTAGTGCAGGACAGGGGGCCAAAAACATTCAGTACTTC
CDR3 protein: CASSAGQGAKNIQYF

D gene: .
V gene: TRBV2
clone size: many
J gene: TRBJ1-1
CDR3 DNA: TGTGCCAGCAGTGTAGCCCAGGGAAACACTGAAGCTTTCTTT
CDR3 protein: CASSVAQGNTEAFF

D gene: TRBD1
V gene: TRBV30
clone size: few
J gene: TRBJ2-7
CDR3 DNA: TGTGCCTGGAGTGTAGGGGGACAGGCCCCCTACGAGCAGTACTTC
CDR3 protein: CAWSVGGQAPYEQYF

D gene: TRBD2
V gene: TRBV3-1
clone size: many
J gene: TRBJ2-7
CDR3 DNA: TGTGCCAGCAGCCAAGGAGCGGGAGACTACGAGCAGTACTTC
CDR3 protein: CASSQGAGDYEQYF

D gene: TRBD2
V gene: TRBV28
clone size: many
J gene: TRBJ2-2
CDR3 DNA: TGTGCCAGCAGTGCGGGGGGTGTTCGTGCCGGGGAGCTGTTTTTT
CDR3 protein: CASSAGGVRAGELFF